This entry features one T cell receptor beta chain sequence. What it recognizes is unknown. These data belong to a study of cytomegalovirus exposure and HLA in healthy donors. Overall study findings and caveats: Cytomegalovirus-associated TCR beta chains were listed, numbering more than 150. Among CMV-associated TCR beta chains, most appeared HLA-restricted in a later analysis. An ancestry cluster, one associated with Asian ancestry, reportedly showed fewer N-insertions than the approximately 650-donor mean in a later analysis.

V was pared by 6 bases and J by 5 bases, with 13 bases of the junction left unmatched. CDR3 length: 16 amino acids. Germline V gene data show CDR1 as LNHDA and CDR2 as SQIVND (reference sequence). The PCR contained 60 Vbeta and 13 Jbeta primers. Libraries were prepared by immunoSEQ multiplex PCR; TCRdb keeps only in-frame clonotypes and omits some of them. Of approximately 190,000 clones in the sample, 78% were seen once. This receptor was taken from a woman in her twenties or thirties in good health and CMV-seropositive. The chain carries TRBV19 and TRBJ1-2; 9 bases align to TRBD1. Sequencing was done on a sample of PBMCs. CDR3 sequence: CASRERGQGSFYGYTF. The CDR3, as DNA: TGTGCCAGTAGGGAGAGAGGACAGGGGTCCTTTTATGGCTACACCTTC.